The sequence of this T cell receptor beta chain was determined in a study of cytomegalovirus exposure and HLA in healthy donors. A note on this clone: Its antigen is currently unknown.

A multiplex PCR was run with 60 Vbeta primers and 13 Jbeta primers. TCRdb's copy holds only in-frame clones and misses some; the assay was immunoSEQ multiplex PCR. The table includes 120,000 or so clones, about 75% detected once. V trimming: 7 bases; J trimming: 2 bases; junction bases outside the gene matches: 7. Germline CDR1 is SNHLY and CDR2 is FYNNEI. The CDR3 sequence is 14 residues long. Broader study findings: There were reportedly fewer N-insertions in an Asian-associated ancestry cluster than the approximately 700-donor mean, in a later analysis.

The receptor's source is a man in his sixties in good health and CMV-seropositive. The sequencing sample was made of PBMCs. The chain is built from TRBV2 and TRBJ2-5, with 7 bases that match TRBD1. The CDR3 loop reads CASTLNRGQETQYF. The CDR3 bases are TGTGCCAGCACCCTGAACAGGGGACAAGAGACCCAGTACTTC.